These T cell receptor beta chains were read from a single sample in a study of T cell clonotyping in hematopoietic cell transplantation. The method was immunoSEQ multiplex PCR; TCRdb's version includes in-frame clones alone and lacks a portion of them. The table includes some 5,800 clones, 85% to 95% detected once. This specimen consisted of peripheral blood mononuclear cells, obtained 100 days after allogeneic stem cell transplant. These receptors originate from a female patient in her fifties or sixties who had an allogeneic stem cell transplant from an unrelated donor, so T cells may come from the graft donor. Some clones in this sample may be carry-over from other donors' samples. Each CDR3 is given with its conserved first and last residue. The D gene is left open where the match is weak. The listing skips clone size in some rows; elsewhere it reads once, few, many or a size class.

size	V	J	length	D	DNA	CDR3
NA	TRBV6-6	TRBJ2-7	13	NA	TGTGCCAGCAGTCCCCCCGAGAGGTTGGGGCAGTACTTC	CASSPPERLGQYF
NA	TRBV6-5	TRBJ1-3	13	TRBD1	TGTGCCAGCAGCTGGGACAGAGGAAACACCATATATTTT	CASSWDRGNTIYF
large	TRBV6-1	TRBJ2-7	14	NA	TGTGCCAGCAGTGAAAAGGGCTTCTCCGACGAGCAGTACTTC	CASSEKGFSDEQYF
NA	TRBV5-6	TRBJ1-3	15	NA	TGTGCCAGCAGCTCTGGACGGAGCTCTGGAAACACCATATATTTT	CASSSGRSSGNTIYF
NA	TRBV2	TRBJ1-2	15	TRBD1	TGTGCCAGCAGTGTCAGTCAAAGACAGGGGCATGGCTACACCTTC	CASSVSQRQGHGYTF
NA	TRBV19	TRBJ2-7	17	TRBD1	TGTGCCAGTAGTACCCTACGCGGACAGGGGGCAGCCTACGAGCAGTACTTC	CASSTLRGQGAAYEQYF
NA	TRBV19	TRBJ1-2	14	NA	TGTGCCAGTAGTATAGCTGCAGGGAAGGATGGCTACACCTTC	CASSIAAGKDGYTF
NA	TRBV2	TRBJ1-2	11	NA	TGTGCCAGCTCAGAATCCTATGGCTACACCTTC	CASSESYGYTF
NA	TRBV2	TRBJ2-5	13	TRBD1	TGTGCCAGCAGGGACAGGGGGCGGGAGACCCAGTACTTC	CASRDRGRETQYF
NA	TRBV6-1	TRBJ1-5	13	NA	TGTGCCAGCACCGGGAGGGTCGAACAGCCCCAGCATTTT	CASTGRVEQPQHF
NA	TRBV5-1	TRBJ2-3	15	TRBD2	TGCGCCAGCAGCTTGGGCTCTAGCGGGGGAGATACGCAGTATTTT	CASSLGSSGGDTQYF
NA	TRBV7-2	TRBJ2-7	14	TRBD2	TGTGCCAGCAATGTGGGCGGGGGGGCTTACGAGCAGTACTTC	CASNVGGGAYEQYF
once	TRBV14	TRBJ1-4	16	NA	TGTGCCAGCAGCCGGCGGGGGGGCGCAACTAATGAAAAACTGTTTTTT	CASSRRGGATNEKLFF
NA	TRBV2	TRBJ1-1	13	NA	TGTGCCAGCGGGGGTAGGGGTTACACTGAAGCTTTCTTT	CASGGRGYTEAFF
NA	TRBV7-3	TRBJ2-7	15	NA	TGTGCCAGCAGTTACGAGGCAGGGGGGTCCTACGAGCAGTACTTC	CASSYEAGGSYEQYF
NA	TRBV7-6	TRBJ1-6	16	TRBD1	TGTGCCAGCAGCTTAAGGACAGGGGGGTCGACTTCACCCCTCCACTTT	CASSLRTGGSTSPLHF
NA	TRBV9	TRBJ1-2	14	TRBD1	TGTGCCAGCAGCCCCGGGACAGGGAACTATGGCTACACCTTC	CASSPGTGNYGYTF
NA	TRBV6-5	TRBJ2-1	15	NA	TGTGCCAGCAGTTACAGTGGGGGGCCAGGTCATGAGCAGTTCTTC	CASSYSGGPGHEQFF
NA	TRBV6-5	TRBJ1-1	13	NA	TGTGCCAGCAGTTACGCCCAAGGCACTGAAGCTTTCTTT	CASSYAQGTEAFF
NA	TRBV29-1	TRBJ1-5	12	TRBD1	TGCAGCGTCAGGGGGCCAAATCAGCCCCAGCATTTT	CSVRGPNQPQHF
NA	TRBV6-5	TRBJ1-2	16	TRBD1	TGTGCCAGCAGTTACTCGATGTACTCAGGGGGCAGGGGCTACACCTTC	CASSYSMYSGGRGYTF
once	TRBV11-3	TRBJ1-1	14	NA	TGTGCCAGCAGCTTAGCGGGGAGGAACACTGAAGCTTTCTTT	CASSLAGRNTEAFF
NA	TRBV25-1	TRBJ1-2	15	NA	TGTGCCAGCAGTGAATACCAGGGAGTTGCTATTGGCTACACCTTC	CASSEYQGVAIGYTF
once	TRBV7-3	TRBJ2-2	13	NA	TGTGCCAGCAGGGACGGAGGCGGCCGGGAGCTGTTTTTT	CASRDGGGRELFF
NA	TRBV9	TRBJ2-5	16	TRBD2	TGTGCCAGCAGCGGAACTAGCGGGGGACCCCAAGAGACCCAGTACTTC	CASSGTSGGPQETQYF
NA	TRBV6-4	TRBJ2-3	14	NA	TGTGCCAGCAGAAAACAGGGAGCCACAGATACGCAGTATTTT	CASRKQGATDTQYF
medium-sized	TRBV13	TRBJ1-1	13	TRBD1	TGTGCCAGCAGGGGACAGGGAATCACTGAAGCTTTCTTT	CASRGQGITEAFF
NA	TRBV5-1	TRBJ2-7	15	TRBD1	TGCGCCAGCAGCTTAAATCAAGACAGGGCGTACGAGCAGTACTTC	CASSLNQDRAYEQYF
NA	TRBV6-5	TRBJ2-3	13	TRBD2	TGTGCCAGCAGTGGGGGGGGGAAAGATACGCAGTATTTT	CASSGGGKDTQYF
NA	TRBV9	TRBJ2-3	15	NA	TGTAAAATAGACAGGAGAACCGCTAGCACAGATACGCAGTATTTT	CKIDRRTASTDTQYF
NA	TRBV6-1	TRBJ1-6	14	NA	TGTGCCAGCAGTGTTGGCAGAAGTAATTCACCCCTCCACTTT	CASSVGRSNSPLHF
NA	TRBV2	TRBJ2-3	15	NA	TGTGCCAGCAGCTCAGGGACGGCTAGCACAGATACGCAGTATTTT	CASSSGTASTDTQYF
few	TRBV5-1	TRBJ2-2	11	NA	TGCGCCAGCAGCTTGGCCGGGGAGCTGTTTTTT	CASSLAGELFF
once	TRBV30	TRBJ2-2	12	TRBD2	TGTGCCGGTAGCGGGGCGAGCGGGGAGCTGTTTTTT	CAGSGASGELFF
NA	TRBV6-1	TRBJ2-5	15	NA	TGTGCCAGCAGTGAAGCGGTAGGGGGGCAGGAGACCCAGTACTTC	CASSEAVGGQETQYF
NA	TRBV9	TRBJ2-3	16	NA	TGTGCCAGCAGCGTAGGGCATAGGACTAGCACAGATACGCAGTATTTT	CASSVGHRTSTDTQYF
NA	TRBV12-5	TRBJ2-7	12	NA	TGTGCTAGTGGCTCGTCAACGTACGAGCAGTACTTC	CASGSSTYEQYF
NA	TRBV7-2	TRBJ2-1	12	NA	TGTGCCAGCAGCTTATTTGCGTCTGAGCAGTTCTTC	CASSLFASEQFF
NA	TRBV11-2	TRBJ2-3	15	NA	TGTGCCAGCAGCCCGCCGGGTCCTTACACAGATACGCAGTATTTT	CASSPPGPYTDTQYF
NA	TRBV6-1	TRBJ2-3	13	NA	TGTGCCAGCAGTGACCCGGGCACAGATACGCAGTATTTT	CASSDPGTDTQYF